The 21 T cell receptor beta chains listed next were all sequenced from one sample in a study of T cells in Graves' hyperthyroidism and ophthalmopathy (dated by TCRdb to the late 2010s). The method was multiplex PCR. Sequencing used an Illumina HiSeq 2000. The TCR beta CDR3 regions were amplified from RNA transcripts. The first round of RT-PCR for the TCR CDR3 was performed with the HTBI primer set and the Qiagen OneStep RT-PCR kit. TCRdb handled the public reads itself, with Q25 trimming in fastp and clone calling in MiXCR, and kept productive beta chains. Records with the same CDR3 protein are collapsed into one entry carrying the most frequent genes and DNA. In this sample the table shows 410,000 or so distinct CDR3 sequences, roughly 14% of which occur a single time. Over 10% of the sample lies in the top ten. Sequencing was done on a sample of blood. These receptors came from a man aged 18 to 29 with Graves' ophthalmopathy.

The sample holds a few counts of this clonotype. No conserved phenylalanine or tryptophan is present at the end of the CDR3, so a read error is the likely explanation. The chain joins TRBV6-5 to TRBJ1-1; D is unresolved. The CDR3 totals 14 residues. Trimming removed 0 bases at V and 0 bases at J, with 5 bases between. The V gene's germline CDR1 is MNHEY and CDR2 SVGAGI. The CDR3 here is CASSYSALNTEAFL. The CDR3 DNA reads TGTGCCAGCAGTTACTCGGCTTTGAACACTGAAGCTTTCCTT.

The table lists this clonotype with many counts. V usage is TRBV5-5 and J usage is TRBJ2-1; D unclear. Trimming shortened V by 1 base and J by 7 bases, and 15 bases separated the two germline ends. CDR1 is SGHKS, CDR2 YYEKEE, per germline (reference sequence). The CDR3 runs 15 residues. The CDR3 DNA sequence: TGTGCCAGCAGCTTGTGGCGACTCGACGGGAATGAGCAGTTCTTC. It yields the protein CASSLWRLDGNEQFF.

A remark on this clonotype: Just one base apart from a much larger clone, this may be a read error. V usage is TRBV24-1 and J usage is TRBJ1-5; 7 nucleotides line up with TRBD1. The CDR3 is 15 amino acids. Per germline, CDR1 KGHDR and CDR2 SFDVKD. The CDR3 here is CVTSDGTAWGQPQHF. The CDR3 coding sequence is TGTGTCACCAGTGATGGGACAGCCTGGGGACAGCCCCAGCATTTT.

This clonotype was detected many times. This chain uses TRBV7-9 with TRBJ2-7, with TRBD1 matching 8 bases. CDR1 is SEHNR, CDR2 FQNEAQ, per germline (reference sequence). This CDR3 region has 16 residues. The junction had 15 bases not matched to a gene; V was cut back by 4 bases and J by 7 bases. CDR3 bases: TGTGCCAGCAGCTCCCCCTGGACAGGGCCCGGGGGTGAGCAGTACTTC. As protein: CASSSPWTGPGGEQYF.

Ten or more counts support this clonotype. This chain uses TRBV18 with TRBJ1-1, with 8 nucleotides matching TRBD1. Trimming at V came to 3 bases and at J to 5 bases, leaving 8 bases not matched to a gene. The length of the CDR3 is 15 residues. The germline V gene encodes CDR1 KGHSH and CDR2 LQKENI. CDR3 in DNA: TGTGCCAGCTCACCGATTGACAGGGGAGGAACTGAAGCTTTCTTT. Translated: CASSPIDRGGTEAFF.

There are many counts of this clonotype. The chain uses TRBV6-1 and TRBJ2-5, with 8 bases lining up with TRBD1. Germline V gives CDR1 MNHNS, CDR2 SASEGT. CDR3 length equals 15 residues. Trimming cost V 5 bases and J 0 bases; bases outside gene matches: 5. CDR3 sequence (DNA): TGTGCCAGCAGTCCCTGGACAGGGTACCAAGAGACCCAGTACTTC. This gives the protein CASSPWTGYQETQYF.

This clonotype occurred many times. The chain employs TRBV7-2 and TRBJ2-5; 8 positions match TRBD1. After removal of 1 base from V and 0 bases from J, the junction contained 1 base not matched to a gene. Germline V gene sequence: CDR1 SGHTA, CDR2 FQGNSA. CDR3 length: 15 amino acids. The CDR3 coding sequence is TGTGCCAGCAGCTTAGGGACAGGGTACCAAGAGACCCAGTACTTC. Translating gives CASSLGTGYQETQYF. Using reference TRBV7-2 and TRBJ2-5 for the parts outside the CDR3, the full variable domain is GAGVSQSPSNKVTEKGKDVELRCDPISGHTALYWYRQSLGQGLEFLIYFQGNSAPDKSGLPSDRFSAERTGGSVSTLTIQRTQQEDSAVYLCASSLGTGYQETQYFGPGTRLLVL.

The chain links TRBV20-1 to TRBJ1-1, with D unresolved. CDR1 and CDR2 from the germline V gene are DFQATT and SNEGSKA (reference sequence). This CDR3 region has 15 residues. V lost 0 bases, J lost 3 bases, and 14 bases lay in between. In DNA, the CDR3 is TGCAGTGCTAGAGATATAGTTAGGGAGGACACTGAAGCTTTCTTT. Translating it yields CSARDIVREDTEAFF.

This rearrangement joins TRBV28 to TRBJ2-2; 9 nucleotides match TRBD1. The CDR3 is 17 amino acids. Germline CDR1 MDHEN, CDR2 SYDVKM. V dropped 3 bases and J dropped 6; count of bases not matched to a gene: 11. The CDR3 here is CASSFSGTGYKAGELFF. CDR3 DNA: TGTGCCAGCAGTTTTTCCGGGACAGGGTACAAAGCCGGGGAGCTGTTTTTT.

This clonotype was picked up many times. The chain recombines TRBV3-1 with TRBJ2-2; D remains ambiguous. Trimming pared 0 bases from V and 3 bases from J, leaving 2 bases between. The germline V gene encodes CDR1 LGHDT and CDR2 YNNKEL (reference sequence). The CDR3 covers 13 residues. This CDR3 is CASSQEYTGELFF. The CDR3 DNA sequence: TGTGCCAGCAGCCAAGAGTACACCGGGGAGCTGTTTTTT.

This clonotype was observed at least ten times. The chain links TRBV6-1 to TRBJ2-7; 9 nucleotides match TRBD1. This CDR3 spans 15 amino acids. Trimming took 1 base from V and 3 from J; bases not matched to a gene: 4. CDR1 MNHNS and CDR2 SASEGT come from the germline V gene. CDR3 region: CASSEGDRVIYEQYF. CDR3 DNA: TGTGCCAGCAGTGAAGGGGACAGGGTTATCTACGAGCAGTACTTC.

This clonotype was counted at least ten times. J is TRBJ2-1 and V is TRBV7-9; 13 nucleotides agree with TRBD2. Germline CDR1 reads SEHNR; CDR2 reads FQNEAQ (reference sequence). There are 19 residues in the CDR3. V gave up 4 bases and J gave up 4 bases; unmatched junction bases: 13. CDR3 amino acids: CASSYDRPTSGRWYNEQFF. CDR3 in DNA: TGTGCCAGCAGCTACGACAGGCCGACTAGCGGGAGGTGGTACAATGAGCAGTTCTTC.

A few counts support this clonotype. This chain connects TRBV20-1 to TRBJ2-7; tentative D call: TRBD2 (5 bases). Germline CDR1 reads DFQATT; CDR2 reads SNEGSKA (reference sequence). The CDR3 sequence is 13 residues long. Trimming removed 0 bases from V and 3 bases from J, with 9 bases in between. This CDR3 is CSARDRGNYEQYF. CDR3 bases: TGCAGTGCTAGAGATCGGGGAAACTACGAGCAGTACTTC.

This clonotype was counted ten times or more. As DNA, the CDR3 is TGCAGTGCTAGAGATCCTTCACTAACCTACGAGCAGTACTTC. Translated, it gives CSARDPSLTYEQYF. The chain links TRBV20-1 to TRBJ2-7, with unresolved D. Germline assignment: CDR1 DFQATT and CDR2 SNEGSKA (reference sequence). The CDR3 length is 14 residues. The germline V and J ends were trimmed by 0 bases and 2 bases, with 11 bases remaining between them.

Comments on this clonotype: A much larger clonotype is one base distant, so this may be a read error. V gene TRBV3-1 combines with J gene TRBJ2-7; 8 positions agree with TRBD2. Trimming at V came to 1 base and at J to 1 base, leaving 9 bases not matched to a gene. The CDR3 is made up of 17 amino acids. CDR1 and CDR2 from the germline V gene are LGHDT and YNNKEL (reference sequence). CDR3 in DNA: TGTGCCAGCAGCCAAGGTCCCAGCGGGGGCCTTTCCTACGAGCAGTACTTC. Its protein is CASSQGPSGGLSYEQYF.

This clonotype appeared many times. The DNA for the CDR3 is TGCAGCGTTGAAGAACTAGCGGGAGGGGGAAATGAGCAGTTCTTC. This gives the protein CSVEELAGGGNEQFF. The J gene is TRBJ2-1, the V gene TRBV29-1; the match to TRBD2 covers 13 bases. The V gene's germline CDR1 is SQVTM and CDR2 ANQGSEA. The CDR3 is 15 residues long. V gave up 0 bases and J gave up 7 bases; unmatched junction bases: 3.

In its sample, this clonotype was seen many times. This chain links TRBV15 with TRBJ1-4; no firm D call. Germline assignment: CDR1 LNHNV and CDR2 YYDKDF (reference sequence). Trimming cost V 4 bases and J 8 bases, with 8 bases left between them. The CDR3 has 12 residues. The CDR3 nucleotides are TGTGCCACCAGCACCGTAGGCGAAAAACTGTTTTTT. Protein product: CATSTVGEKLFF.

This clonotype was found many times. The rearrangement joins TRBV13 to TRBJ1-1; D perhaps matches TRBD1 (5 bases). Trimming took off 0 bases at V and 5 bases at J, with 10 bases between the two ends. Germline V CDR1 and CDR2: PRHDT, FYEKMQ (reference sequence). The CDR3 has 14 residues. The CDR3 loop is CASSLGPGGTEAFF. The CDR3 nucleotides are TGTGCCAGCAGCTTAGGCCCCGGGGGGACTGAAGCTTTCTTT.

This clonotype was found many times. V gene TRBV2 combines with J gene TRBJ2-5; D not resolved. Trimming removed 6 bases from V and 5 bases from J, with 10 bases in between. The CDR3 has 12 residues. Germline V gives CDR1 SNHLY, CDR2 FYNNEI. CDR3 DNA sequence: TGTGCCAGCAGATCCCCGTCTGAGACCCAGTACTTC. Translation: CASRSPSETQYF.

The CDR3 region is CSASVPEQFF. The CDR3 region has the DNA TGCAGTGCTAGTGTCCCTGAGCAGTTCTTC. The chain is built from TRBV20-1 and TRBJ2-1; D is ambiguous. The germline V and J ends were trimmed by 3 bases and 9 bases, with 6 bases remaining between them. The germline gives CDR1 DFQATT, CDR2 SNEGSKA (reference sequence). The CDR3 contains 10 residues.

Only a few counts were recorded for this clonotype. The chain carries TRBV27 and TRBJ2-2; 7 bases are shared with TRBD2. Germline V gives CDR1 MNHEY, CDR2 SMNVEV (reference sequence). Trimming removed 0 bases from V and 1 base from J; junction bases left unmatched: 11. The CDR3 spans 19 residues. CDR3 in amino acids: CASSLSRPLGGRNTGELFF. The CDR3 nucleotides read TGTGCCAGCAGTTTATCCCGACCTCTAGGCGGGAGGAACACCGGGGAGCTGTTTTTT.